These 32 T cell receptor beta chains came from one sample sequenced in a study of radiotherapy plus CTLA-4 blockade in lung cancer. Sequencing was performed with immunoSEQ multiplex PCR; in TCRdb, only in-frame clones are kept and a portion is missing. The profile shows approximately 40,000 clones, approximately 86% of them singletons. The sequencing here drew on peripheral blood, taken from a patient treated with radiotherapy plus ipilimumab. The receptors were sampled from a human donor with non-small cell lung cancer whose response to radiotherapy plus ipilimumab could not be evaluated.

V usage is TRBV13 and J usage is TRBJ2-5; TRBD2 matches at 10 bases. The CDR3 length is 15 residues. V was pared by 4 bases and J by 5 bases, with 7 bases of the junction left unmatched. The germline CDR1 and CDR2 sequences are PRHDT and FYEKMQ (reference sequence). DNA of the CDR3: TGTGCCAGCAGCTCGGGGACTAGCGATAGGGAGACCCAGTACTTC. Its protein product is CASSSGTSDRETQYF.

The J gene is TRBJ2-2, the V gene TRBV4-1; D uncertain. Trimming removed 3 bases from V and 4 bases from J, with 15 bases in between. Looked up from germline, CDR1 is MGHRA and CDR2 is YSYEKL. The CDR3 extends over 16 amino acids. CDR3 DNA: TGCGCCAGCAGCCAGCCGACTGTCTCCCGCACCGGGGAGCTGTTTTTT. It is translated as CASSQPTVSRTGELFF.

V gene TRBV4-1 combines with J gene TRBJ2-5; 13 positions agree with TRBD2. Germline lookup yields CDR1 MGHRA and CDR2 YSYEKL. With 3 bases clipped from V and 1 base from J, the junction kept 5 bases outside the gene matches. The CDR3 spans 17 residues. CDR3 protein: CASSHLGLAGAQETQYF. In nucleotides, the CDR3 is TGCGCCAGCAGCCACCTCGGACTAGCGGGGGCCCAAGAGACCCAGTACTTC.

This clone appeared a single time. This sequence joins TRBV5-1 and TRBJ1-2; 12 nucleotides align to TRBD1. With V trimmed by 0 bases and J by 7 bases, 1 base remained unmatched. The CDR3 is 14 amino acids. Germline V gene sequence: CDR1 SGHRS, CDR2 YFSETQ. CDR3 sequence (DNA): TGCGCCAGCAGCTTGGGGGACAGGGGGCTTGGCTACACCTTC. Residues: CASSLGDRGLGYTF.

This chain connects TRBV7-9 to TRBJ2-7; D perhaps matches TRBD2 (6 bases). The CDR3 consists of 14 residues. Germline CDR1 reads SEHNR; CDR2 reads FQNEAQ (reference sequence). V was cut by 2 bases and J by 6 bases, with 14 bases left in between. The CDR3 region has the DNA TGTGCCAGCAGCTTAACCGGGAGTTTAACCGAGCAGTACTTC. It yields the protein CASSLTGSLTEQYF.

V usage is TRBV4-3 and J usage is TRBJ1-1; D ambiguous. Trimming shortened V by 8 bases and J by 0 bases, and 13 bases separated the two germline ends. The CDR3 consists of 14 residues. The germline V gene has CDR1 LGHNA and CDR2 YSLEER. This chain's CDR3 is CASSREGLNTEAFF. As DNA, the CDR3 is TGCGCCAGCTCACGGGAGGGCCTGAACACTGAAGCTTTCTTT.

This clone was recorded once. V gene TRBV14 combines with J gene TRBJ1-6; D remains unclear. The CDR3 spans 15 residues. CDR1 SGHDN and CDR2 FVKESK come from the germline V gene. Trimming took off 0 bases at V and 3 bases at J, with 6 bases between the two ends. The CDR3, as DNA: TGTGCCAGCAGCCAAGATAACGGCTATAATTCACCCCTCCACTTT. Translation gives CASSQDNGYNSPLHF. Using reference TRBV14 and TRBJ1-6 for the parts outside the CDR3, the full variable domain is EAGVTQFPSHSVIEKGQTVTLRCDPISGHDNLYWYRRVMGKEIKFLLHFVKESKQDESGMPNNRFLAERTGGTYSTLKVQPAELEDSGVYFCASSQDNGYNSPLHFGNGTRLTVT.

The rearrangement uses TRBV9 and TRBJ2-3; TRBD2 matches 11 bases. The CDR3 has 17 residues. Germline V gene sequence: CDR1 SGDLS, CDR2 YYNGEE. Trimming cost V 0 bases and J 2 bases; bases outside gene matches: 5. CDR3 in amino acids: CASSVDPSGGPTDTQYF. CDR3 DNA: TGTGCCAGCAGCGTAGACCCTAGCGGGGGGCCCACAGATACGCAGTATTTT.

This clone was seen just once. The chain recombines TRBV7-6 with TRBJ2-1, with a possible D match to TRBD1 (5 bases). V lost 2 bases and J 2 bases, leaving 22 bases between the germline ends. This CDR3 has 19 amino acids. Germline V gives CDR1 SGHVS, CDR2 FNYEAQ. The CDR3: CASSLLPPREEGAYNEQFF. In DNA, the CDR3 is TGTGCCAGCAGCTTACTTCCCCCCCGCGAAGAAGGGGCCTACAATGAGCAGTTCTTC.

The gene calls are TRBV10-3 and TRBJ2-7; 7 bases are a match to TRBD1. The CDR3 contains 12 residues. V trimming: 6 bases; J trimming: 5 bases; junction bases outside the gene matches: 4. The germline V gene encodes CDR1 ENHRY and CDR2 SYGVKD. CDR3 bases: TGTGCCATCAGGGGTACAGGGGACGAGCAGTACTTC. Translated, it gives CAIRGTGDEQYF.

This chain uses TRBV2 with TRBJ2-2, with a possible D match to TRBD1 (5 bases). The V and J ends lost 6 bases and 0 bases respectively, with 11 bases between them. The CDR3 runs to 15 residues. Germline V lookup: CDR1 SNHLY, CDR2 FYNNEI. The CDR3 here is CASRGRSTNTGELFF. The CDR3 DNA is TGTGCCAGCAGGGGGCGGTCTACGAACACCGGGGAGCTGTTTTTT.

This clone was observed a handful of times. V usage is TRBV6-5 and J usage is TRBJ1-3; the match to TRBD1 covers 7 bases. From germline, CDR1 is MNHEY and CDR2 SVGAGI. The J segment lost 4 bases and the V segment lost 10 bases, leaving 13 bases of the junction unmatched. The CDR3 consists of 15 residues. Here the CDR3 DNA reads TGTGCCATCACTATTGACAGGGAATACGGAAACACCATATATTTT. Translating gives CAITIDREYGNTIYF.

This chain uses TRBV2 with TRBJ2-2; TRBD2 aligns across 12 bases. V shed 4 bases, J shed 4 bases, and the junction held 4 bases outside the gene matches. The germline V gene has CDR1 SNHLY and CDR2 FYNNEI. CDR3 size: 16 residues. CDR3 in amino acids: CASSVLAGGPTGELFF. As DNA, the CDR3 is TGTGCCAGCAGTGTGCTAGCGGGGGGGCCCACCGGGGAGCTGTTTTTT.

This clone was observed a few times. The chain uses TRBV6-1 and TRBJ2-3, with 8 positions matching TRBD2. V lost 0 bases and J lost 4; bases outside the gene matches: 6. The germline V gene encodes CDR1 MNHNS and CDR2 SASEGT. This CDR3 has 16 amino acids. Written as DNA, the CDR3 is TGTGCCAGCAGTGAAGCAGGGCTAGCGGGCCCAGATACGCAGTATTTT. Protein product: CASSEAGLAGPDTQYF.

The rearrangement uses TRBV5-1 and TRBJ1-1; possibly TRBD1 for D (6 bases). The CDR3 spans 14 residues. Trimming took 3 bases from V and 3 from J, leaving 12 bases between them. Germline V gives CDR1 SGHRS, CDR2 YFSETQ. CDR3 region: CASSSRGLDTEAFF. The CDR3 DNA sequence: TGCGCCAGCAGCTCGCGGGGGCTGGACACTGAAGCTTTCTTT.

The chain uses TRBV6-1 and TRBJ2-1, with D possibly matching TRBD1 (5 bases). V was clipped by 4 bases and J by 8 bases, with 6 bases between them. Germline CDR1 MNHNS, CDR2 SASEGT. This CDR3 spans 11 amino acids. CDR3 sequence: CASSAGYEQFF. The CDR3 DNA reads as TGTGCCAGCAGTGCAGGGTATGAGCAGTTCTTC.

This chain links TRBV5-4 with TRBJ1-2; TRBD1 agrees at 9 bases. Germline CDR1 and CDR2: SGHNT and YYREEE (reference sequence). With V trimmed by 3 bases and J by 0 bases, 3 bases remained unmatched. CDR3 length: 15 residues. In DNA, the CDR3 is TGTGCCAGCAGCTACGGACAGGGGCCTAACTATGGCTACACCTTC. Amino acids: CASSYGQGPNYGYTF. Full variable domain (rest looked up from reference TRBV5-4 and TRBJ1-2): ETGVTQSPTHLIKTRGQQVTLRCSSQSGHNTVSWYQQALGQGPQFIFQYYREEENGRGNFPPRFSGLQFPNYSSELNVNALELDDSALYLCASSYGQGPNYGYTFGSGTRLTVV.

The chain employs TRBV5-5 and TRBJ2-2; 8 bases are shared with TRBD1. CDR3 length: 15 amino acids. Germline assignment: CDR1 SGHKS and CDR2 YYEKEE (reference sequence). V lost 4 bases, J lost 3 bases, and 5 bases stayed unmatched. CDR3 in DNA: TGTGCCAGCAGCGCCCAGGGGGCGGACACCGGGGAGCTGTTTTTT. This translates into CASSAQGADTGELFF.

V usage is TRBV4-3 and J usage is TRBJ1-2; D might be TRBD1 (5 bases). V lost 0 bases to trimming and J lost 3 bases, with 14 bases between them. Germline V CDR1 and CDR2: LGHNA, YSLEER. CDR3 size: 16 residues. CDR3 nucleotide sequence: TGCGCCAGCAGCCAAGAGCGGGGGAGGGCGGACTATGGCTACACCTTC. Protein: CASSQERGRADYGYTF.

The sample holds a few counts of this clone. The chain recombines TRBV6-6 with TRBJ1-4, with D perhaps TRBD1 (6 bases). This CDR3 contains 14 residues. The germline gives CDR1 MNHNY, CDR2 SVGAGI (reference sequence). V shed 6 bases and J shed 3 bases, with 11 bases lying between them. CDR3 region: CASRDSGANEKLFF. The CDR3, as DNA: TGTGCCAGCAGAGATTCAGGGGCTAATGAAAAACTGTTTTTT.

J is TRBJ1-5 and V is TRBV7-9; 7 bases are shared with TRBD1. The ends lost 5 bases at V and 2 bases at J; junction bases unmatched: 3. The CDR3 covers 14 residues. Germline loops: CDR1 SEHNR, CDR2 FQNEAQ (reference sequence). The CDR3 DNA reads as TGTGCCAGCAGCCCTACAGGGGGCAATCAGCCCCAGCATTTT. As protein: CASSPTGGNQPQHF.

The CDR3 spells CASSGGVQYNEQFF. The CDR3 DNA reads TGTGCCAGCAGTGGGGGGGTCCAATACAATGAGCAGTTCTTC. This chain joins TRBV2 and TRBJ2-1, with D tentatively TRBD2 (6 bases). There are 14 residues in the CDR3. Trimming took 4 bases from V and 4 from J, leaving 11 bases between them. Germline CDR1 reads SNHLY; CDR2 reads FYNNEI.

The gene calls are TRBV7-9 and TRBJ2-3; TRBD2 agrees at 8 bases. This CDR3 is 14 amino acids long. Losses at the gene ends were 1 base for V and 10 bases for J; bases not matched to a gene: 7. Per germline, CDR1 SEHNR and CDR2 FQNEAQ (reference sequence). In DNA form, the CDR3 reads TGTGCCAGCAGCTTAGTTGTAGCGGGGCGTTCGCAGTATTTT. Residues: CASSLVVAGRSQYF.

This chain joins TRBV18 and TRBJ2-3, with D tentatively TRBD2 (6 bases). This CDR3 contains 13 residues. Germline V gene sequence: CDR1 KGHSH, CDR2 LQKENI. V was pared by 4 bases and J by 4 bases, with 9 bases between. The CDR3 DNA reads TGTGCCAGCTCACTGGGGGGAGCAGATACGCAGTATTTT. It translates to CASSLGGADTQYF.

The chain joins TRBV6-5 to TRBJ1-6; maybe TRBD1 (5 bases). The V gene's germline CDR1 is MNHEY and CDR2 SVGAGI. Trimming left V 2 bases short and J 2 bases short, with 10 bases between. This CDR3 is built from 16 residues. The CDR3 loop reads CASSYRGTPYNSPLHF. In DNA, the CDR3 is TGTGCCAGCAGTTACCGGGGGACCCCCTATAATTCACCCCTCCACTTT.

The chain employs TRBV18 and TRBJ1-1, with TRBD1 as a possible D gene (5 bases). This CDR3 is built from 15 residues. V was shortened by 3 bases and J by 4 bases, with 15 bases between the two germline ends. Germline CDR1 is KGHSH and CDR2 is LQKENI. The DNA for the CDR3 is TGTGCCAGCTCACCGACGACCATTAGGGGCACTGAAGCTTTCTTT. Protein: CASSPTTIRGTEAFF.

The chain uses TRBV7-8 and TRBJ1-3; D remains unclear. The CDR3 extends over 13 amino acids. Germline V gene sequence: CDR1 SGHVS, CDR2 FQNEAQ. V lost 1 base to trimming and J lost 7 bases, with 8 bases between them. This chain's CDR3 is CASSLGPPNTIYF. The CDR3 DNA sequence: TGTGCCAGCAGCTTAGGGCCACCTAACACCATATATTTT.

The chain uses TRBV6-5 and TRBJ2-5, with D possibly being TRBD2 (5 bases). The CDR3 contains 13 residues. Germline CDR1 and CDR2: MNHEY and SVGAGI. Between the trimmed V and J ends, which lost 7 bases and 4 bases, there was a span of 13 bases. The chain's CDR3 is CASTGGNRETQYF. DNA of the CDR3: TGTGCCAGCACTGGAGGAAACCGAGAGACCCAGTACTTC.

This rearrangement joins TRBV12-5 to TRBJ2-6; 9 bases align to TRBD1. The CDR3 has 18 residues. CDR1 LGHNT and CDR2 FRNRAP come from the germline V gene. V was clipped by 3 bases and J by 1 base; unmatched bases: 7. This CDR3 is CASGFSDRGQSGANVLTF. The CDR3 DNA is TGTGCTAGTGGTTTTTCGGACAGGGGACAGTCTGGGGCCAACGTCCTGACTTTC.

CDR3 in DNA: TGTGCCAGCAGCCTGGGACTAGCGGGAGGTTGGACCCAGTACTTC. It is translated as CASSLGLAGGWTQYF. This rearrangement joins TRBV7-9 to TRBJ2-5; 15 bases fit TRBD2. Germline V lookup: CDR1 SEHNR, CDR2 FQNEAQ (reference sequence). V was clipped by 5 bases and J by 7 bases; unmatched bases: 5. The CDR3 has 15 amino acids.

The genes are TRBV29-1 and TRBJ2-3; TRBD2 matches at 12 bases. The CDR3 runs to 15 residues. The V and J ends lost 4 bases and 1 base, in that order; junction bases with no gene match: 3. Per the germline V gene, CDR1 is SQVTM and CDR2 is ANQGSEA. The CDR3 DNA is TGCAGCGTTGCTGGACTAGCGGGGCGCACAGATACGCAGTATTTT. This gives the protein CSVAGLAGRTDTQYF.

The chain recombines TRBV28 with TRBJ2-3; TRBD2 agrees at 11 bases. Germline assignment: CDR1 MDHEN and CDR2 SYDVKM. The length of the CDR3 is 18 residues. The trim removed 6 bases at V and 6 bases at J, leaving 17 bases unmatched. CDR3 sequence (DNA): TGTGCCAGCAGCCAGACCCTAGCGGGAGGTGGTTCGTCGGATACGCAGTATTTT. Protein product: CASSQTLAGGGSSDTQYF.